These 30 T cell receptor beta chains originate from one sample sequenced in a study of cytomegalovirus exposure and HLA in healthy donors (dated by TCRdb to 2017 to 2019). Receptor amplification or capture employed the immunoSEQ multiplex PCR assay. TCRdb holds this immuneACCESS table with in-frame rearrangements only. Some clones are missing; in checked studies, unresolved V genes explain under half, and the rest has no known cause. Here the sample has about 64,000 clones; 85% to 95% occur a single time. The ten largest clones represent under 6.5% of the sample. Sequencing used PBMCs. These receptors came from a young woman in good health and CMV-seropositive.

The CDR3 bases are TGTGCCAGCAGCACGCTAGCGGGAGGCTACGAGCAGTACTTC. This encodes CASSTLAGGYEQYF. The rearrangement uses TRBV9 and TRBJ2-7, with TRBD2 matching 11 bases. With 4 bases clipped from V and 3 bases from J, the junction kept 3 bases outside the gene matches. This CDR3 is 14 amino acids long. The germline CDR1 and CDR2 sequences are SGDLS and YYNGEE. Together with reference TRBV9 and TRBJ2-7, the CDR3 gives the full variable domain: DSGVTQTPKHLITATGQRVTLRCSPRSGDLSVYWYQQSLDQGLQFLIQYYNGEERAKGNILERFSAQQFPDLHSELNLSSLELGDSALYFCASSTLAGGYEQYFGPGTRLTVT.

DNA of the CDR3: TGTGCCTGGAGTGGGGGACAGGGGAGCTACGAGCAGTACTTC. Translation: CAWSGGQGSYEQYF. The rearrangement links TRBV30 to TRBJ2-7; 10 nucleotides match TRBD1. CDR1 is GTSNPN and CDR2 is SVGIG in the germline V gene (reference sequence). The CDR3 covers 14 residues. The ends lost 1 base at V and 3 bases at J; junction bases unmatched: 3. The full variable domain, completed using reference TRBV30 and TRBJ2-7, is SQTIHQWPATLVQPVGSPLSLECTVEGTSNPNLYWYRQAAGRGLQLLFYSVGIGQISSEVPQNLSASRPQDRQFILSSKKLLLSDSGFYLCAWSGGQGSYEQYFGPGTRLTVT.

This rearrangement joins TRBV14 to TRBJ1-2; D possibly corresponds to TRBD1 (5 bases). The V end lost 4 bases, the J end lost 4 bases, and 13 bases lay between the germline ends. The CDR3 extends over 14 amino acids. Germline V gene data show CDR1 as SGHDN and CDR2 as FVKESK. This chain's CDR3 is CASSPPTGVYGYTF. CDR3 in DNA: TGTGCCAGCAGCCCCCCCACAGGAGTCTATGGCTACACCTTC.

The CDR3 DNA reads TGTGCCAGCTCACCAGGGGCCCGCTATGGCTACACCTTC. Residues: CASSPGARYGYTF. This chain joins TRBV18 and TRBJ1-2, with a tentative D call TRBD1 (5 bases). The CDR3 is made up of 13 amino acids. V shed 2 bases and J shed 4 bases, with 8 bases lying between them. Germline V gene sequence: CDR1 KGHSH, CDR2 LQKENI.

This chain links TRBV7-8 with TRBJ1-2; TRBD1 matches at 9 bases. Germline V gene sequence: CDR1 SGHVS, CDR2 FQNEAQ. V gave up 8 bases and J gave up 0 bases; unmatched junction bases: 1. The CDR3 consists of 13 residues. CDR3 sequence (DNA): TGTGCCAGCGGACAGGGGCCTAACTATGGCTACACCTTC. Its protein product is CASGQGPNYGYTF.

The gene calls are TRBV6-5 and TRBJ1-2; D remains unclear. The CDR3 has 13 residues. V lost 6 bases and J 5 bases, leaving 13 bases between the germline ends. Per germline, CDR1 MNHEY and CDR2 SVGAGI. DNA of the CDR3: TGTGCCAGCAGCCCCACGGGTGTATATGGCTACACCTTC. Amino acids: CASSPTGVYGYTF.

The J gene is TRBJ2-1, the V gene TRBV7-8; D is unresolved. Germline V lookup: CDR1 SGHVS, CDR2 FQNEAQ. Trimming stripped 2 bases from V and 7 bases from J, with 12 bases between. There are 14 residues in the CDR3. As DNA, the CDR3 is TGTGCCAGCAGCTTATTCGTTGGGCTAAATGAGCAGTTCTTC. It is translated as CASSLFVGLNEQFF.

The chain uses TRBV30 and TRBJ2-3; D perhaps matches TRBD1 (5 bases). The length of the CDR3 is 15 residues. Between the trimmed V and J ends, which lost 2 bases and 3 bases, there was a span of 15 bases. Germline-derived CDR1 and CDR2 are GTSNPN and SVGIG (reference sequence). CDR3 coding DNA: TGTGCCTGGAGTCTCACAGGTTTAGGGACAGATACGCAGTATTTT. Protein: CAWSLTGLGTDTQYF.

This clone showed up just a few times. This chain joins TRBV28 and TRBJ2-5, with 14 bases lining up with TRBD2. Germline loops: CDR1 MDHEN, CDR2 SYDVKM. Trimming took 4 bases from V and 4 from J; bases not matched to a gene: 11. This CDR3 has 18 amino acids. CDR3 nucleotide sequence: TGTGCCAGCAGTTCTCCCGGGACTAGCGGGAGAGTGGGAGAGACCCAGTACTTC. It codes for CASSSPGTSGRVGETQYF.

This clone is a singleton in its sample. CDR3 loop: CASSGSAGTGNEKLFF. The CDR3 nucleotides are TGCGCCAGCAGTGGATCGGCCGGGACAGGGAATGAAAAACTGTTTTTT. V is TRBV10-1 and J is TRBJ1-4; TRBD1 agrees at 9 bases. CDR1 and CDR2 (germline): WNHNN, SYGVQD (reference sequence). V lost 4 bases and J lost 5; bases outside the gene matches: 8. The CDR3 is made up of 16 amino acids.

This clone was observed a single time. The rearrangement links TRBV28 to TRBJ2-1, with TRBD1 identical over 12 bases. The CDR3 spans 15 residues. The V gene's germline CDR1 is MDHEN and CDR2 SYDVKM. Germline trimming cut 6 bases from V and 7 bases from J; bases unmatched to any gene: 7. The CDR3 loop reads CASSPPGQGANEQFF. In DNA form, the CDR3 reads TGTGCCAGCAGCCCCCCGGGACAGGGGGCGAATGAGCAGTTCTTC.

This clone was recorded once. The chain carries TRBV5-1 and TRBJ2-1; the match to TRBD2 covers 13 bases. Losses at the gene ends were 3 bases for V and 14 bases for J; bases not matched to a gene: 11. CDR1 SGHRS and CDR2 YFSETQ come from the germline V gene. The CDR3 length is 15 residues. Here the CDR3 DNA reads TGCGCCAGCAGCTATGGACTAGCGGGGGTTCGTTGGAAGTTCTTC. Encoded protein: CASSYGLAGVRWKFF.

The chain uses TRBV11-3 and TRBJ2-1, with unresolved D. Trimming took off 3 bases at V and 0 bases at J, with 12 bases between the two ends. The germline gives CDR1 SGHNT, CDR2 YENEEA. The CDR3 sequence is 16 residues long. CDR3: CASSLEGVSSYNEQFF. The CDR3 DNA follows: TGTGCCAGCAGCTTGGAAGGAGTTAGCTCCTACAATGAGCAGTTCTTC.

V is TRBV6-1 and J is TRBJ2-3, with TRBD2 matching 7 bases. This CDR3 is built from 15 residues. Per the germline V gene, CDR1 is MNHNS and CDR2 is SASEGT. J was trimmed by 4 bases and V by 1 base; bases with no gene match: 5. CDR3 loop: CASSEGVGGSDTQYF. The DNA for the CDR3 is TGTGCCAGCAGTGAAGGGGTCGGGGGGTCAGATACGCAGTATTTT.

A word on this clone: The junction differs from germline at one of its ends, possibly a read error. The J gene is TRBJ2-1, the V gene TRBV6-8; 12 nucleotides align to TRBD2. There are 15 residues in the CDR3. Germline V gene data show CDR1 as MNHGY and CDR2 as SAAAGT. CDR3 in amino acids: CASSYLLAGGNEQFF. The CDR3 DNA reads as TGTGCCAGCAGCTACTTACTAGCGGGAGGCAATGAGCAGTTCTTC.

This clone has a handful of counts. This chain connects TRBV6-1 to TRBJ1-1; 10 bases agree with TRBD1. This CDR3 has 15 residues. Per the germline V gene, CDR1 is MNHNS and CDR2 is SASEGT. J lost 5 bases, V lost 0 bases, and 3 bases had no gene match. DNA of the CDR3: TGTGCCAGCAGTGAAGCTGGACAGGGGGGGACTGAAGCTTTCTTT. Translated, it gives CASSEAGQGGTEAFF.

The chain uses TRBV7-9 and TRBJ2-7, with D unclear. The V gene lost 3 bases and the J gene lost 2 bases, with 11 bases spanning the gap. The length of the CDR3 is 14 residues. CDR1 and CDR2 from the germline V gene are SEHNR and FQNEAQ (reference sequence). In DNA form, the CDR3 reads TGTGCCAGCAGCTTCGACTTGATTCCCTACGAGCAGTACTTC. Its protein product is CASSFDLIPYEQYF.

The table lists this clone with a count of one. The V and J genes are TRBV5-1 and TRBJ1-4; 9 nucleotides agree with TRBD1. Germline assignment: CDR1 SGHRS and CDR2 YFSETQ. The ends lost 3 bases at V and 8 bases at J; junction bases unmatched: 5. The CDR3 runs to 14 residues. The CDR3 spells CASSSGTGREKLFF. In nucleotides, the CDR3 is TGCGCCAGCAGCTCCGGGACAGGGAGGGAAAAACTGTTTTTT.

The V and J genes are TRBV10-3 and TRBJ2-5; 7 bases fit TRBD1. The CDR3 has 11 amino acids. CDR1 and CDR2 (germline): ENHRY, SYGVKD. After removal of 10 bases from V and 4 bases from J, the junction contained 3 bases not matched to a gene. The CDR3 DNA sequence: TGTGCCACCCGACAGGGAGAGACCCAGTACTTC. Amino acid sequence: CATRQGETQYF.

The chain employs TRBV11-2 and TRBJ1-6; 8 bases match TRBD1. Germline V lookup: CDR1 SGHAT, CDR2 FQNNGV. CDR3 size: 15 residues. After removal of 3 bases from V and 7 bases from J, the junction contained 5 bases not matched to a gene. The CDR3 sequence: CASSFSGTGNSPLHF. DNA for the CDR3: TGTGCCAGCAGCTTCTCCGGGACAGGCAATTCACCCCTCCACTTT.

This CDR3 is CASSVASGGIYEQYF. CDR3 in DNA: TGTGCCAGCAGCGTAGCTTCGGGGGGGATCTACGAGCAGTACTTC. The chain has TRBV9 and TRBJ2-7; 8 positions agree with TRBD2. The germline V gene encodes CDR1 SGDLS and CDR2 YYNGEE. Trimming cost V 0 bases and J 3 bases; bases outside gene matches: 5. The CDR3 has 15 amino acids. The entire variable domain, with the rest obtained from reference TRBV9 and TRBJ2-7, is as follows: DSGVTQTPKHLITATGQRVTLRCSPRSGDLSVYWYQQSLDQGLQFLIQYYNGEERAKGNILERFSAQQFPDLHSELNLSSLELGDSALYFCASSVASGGIYEQYFGPGTRLTVT.

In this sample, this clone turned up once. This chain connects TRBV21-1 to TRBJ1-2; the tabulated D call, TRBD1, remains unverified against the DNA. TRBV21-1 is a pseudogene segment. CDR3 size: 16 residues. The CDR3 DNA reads TGTGCCAGCAGCAAAGGGGGACAGGGAACGACATATGGCTACACCTTC. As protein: CASSKGGQGTTYGYTF.

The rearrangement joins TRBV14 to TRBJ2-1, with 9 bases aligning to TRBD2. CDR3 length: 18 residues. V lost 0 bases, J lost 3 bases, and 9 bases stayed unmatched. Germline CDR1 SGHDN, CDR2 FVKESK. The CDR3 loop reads CASSQDGGTSKRYNEQFF. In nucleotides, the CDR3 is TGTGCCAGCAGCCAAGATGGGGGGACTAGCAAACGCTACAATGAGCAGTTCTTC.

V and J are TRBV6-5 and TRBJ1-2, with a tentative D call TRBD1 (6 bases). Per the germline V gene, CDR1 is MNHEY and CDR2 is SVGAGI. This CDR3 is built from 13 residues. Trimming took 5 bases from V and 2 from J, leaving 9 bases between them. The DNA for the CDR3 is TGTGCCAGCAGTGCGGACAGCAACTATGGCTACACCTTC. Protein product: CASSADSNYGYTF.

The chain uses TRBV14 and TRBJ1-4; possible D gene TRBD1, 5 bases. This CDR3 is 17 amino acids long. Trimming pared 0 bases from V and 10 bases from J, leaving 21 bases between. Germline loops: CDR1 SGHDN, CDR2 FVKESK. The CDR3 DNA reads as TGTGCCAGCAGCCAAGACCAGTCAGGGTTCCGAAGGGCAAAACTGTTTTTT. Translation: CASSQDQSGFRRAKLFF.

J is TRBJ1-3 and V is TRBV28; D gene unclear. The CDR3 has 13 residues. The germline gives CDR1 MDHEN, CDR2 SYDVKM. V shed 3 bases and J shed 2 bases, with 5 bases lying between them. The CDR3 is CASSLEAGNTIYF. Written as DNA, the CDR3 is TGTGCCAGCAGTTTGGAGGCTGGAAACACCATATATTTT.

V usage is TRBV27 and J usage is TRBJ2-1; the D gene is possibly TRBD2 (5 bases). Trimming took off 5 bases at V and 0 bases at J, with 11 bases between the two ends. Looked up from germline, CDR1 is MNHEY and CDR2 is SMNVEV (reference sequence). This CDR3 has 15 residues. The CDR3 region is CASSILASSYNEQFF. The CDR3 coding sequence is TGTGCCAGCAGTATTCTAGCTAGCTCCTACAATGAGCAGTTCTTC.

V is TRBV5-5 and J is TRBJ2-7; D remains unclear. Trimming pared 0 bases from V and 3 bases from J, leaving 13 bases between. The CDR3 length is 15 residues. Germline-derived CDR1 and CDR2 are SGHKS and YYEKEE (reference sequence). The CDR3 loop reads CASSLELSLFYEQYF. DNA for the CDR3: TGTGCCAGCAGCTTGGAGCTATCCCTTTTCTACGAGCAGTACTTC. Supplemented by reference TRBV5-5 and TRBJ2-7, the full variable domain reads DAGVTQSPTHLIKTRGQQVTLRCSPISGHKSVSWYQQVLGQGPQFIFQYYEKEERGRGNFPDRFSARQFPNYSSELNVNALLLGDSALYLCASSLELSLFYEQYFGPGTRLTVT.

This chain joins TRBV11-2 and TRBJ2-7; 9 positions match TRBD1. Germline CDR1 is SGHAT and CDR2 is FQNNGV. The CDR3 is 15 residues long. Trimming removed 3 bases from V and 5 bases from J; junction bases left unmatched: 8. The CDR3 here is CASSLRQGGVNEQYF. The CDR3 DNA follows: TGTGCCAGCAGCTTGCGACAGGGGGGGGTAAACGAGCAGTACTTC.

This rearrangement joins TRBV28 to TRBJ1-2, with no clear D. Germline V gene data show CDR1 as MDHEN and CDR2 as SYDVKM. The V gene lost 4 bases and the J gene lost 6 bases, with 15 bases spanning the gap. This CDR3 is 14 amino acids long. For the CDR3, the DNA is TGTGCCAGCAGTTCACTCCAACCGGTTGATGGCTACACCTTC. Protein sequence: CASSSLQPVDGYTF.